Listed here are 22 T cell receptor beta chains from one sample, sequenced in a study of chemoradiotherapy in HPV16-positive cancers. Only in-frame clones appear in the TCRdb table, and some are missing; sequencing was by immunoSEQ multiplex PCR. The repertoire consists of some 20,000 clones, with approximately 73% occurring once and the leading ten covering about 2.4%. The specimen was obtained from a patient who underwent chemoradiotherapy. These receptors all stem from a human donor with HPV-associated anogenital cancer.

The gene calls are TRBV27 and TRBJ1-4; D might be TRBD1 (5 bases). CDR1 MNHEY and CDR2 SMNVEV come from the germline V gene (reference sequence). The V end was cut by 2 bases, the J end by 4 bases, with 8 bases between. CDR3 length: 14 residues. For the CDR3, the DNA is TGTGCCAGCAGTTTAAGCAGGGTTAATGAAAAACTGTTTTTT. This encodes CASSLSRVNEKLFF.

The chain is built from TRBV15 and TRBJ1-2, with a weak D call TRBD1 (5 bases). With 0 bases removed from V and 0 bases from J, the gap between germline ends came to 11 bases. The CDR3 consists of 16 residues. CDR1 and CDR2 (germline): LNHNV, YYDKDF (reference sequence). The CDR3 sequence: CATSREGENTNYGYTF. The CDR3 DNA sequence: TGTGCCACCAGCAGAGAAGGGGAAAACACTAACTATGGCTACACCTTC.

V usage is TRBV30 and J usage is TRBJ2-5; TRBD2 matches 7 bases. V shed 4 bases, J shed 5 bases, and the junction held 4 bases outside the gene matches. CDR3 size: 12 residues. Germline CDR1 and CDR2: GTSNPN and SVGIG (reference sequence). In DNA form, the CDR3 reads TGTGCCTGGAAACTGGGGGGGGAGACCCAGTACTTC. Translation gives CAWKLGGETQYF. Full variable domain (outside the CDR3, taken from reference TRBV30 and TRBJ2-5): SQTIHQWPATLVQPVGSPLSLECTVEGTSNPNLYWYRQAAGRGLQLLFYSVGIGQISSEVPQNLSASRPQDRQFILSSKKLLLSDSGFYLCAWKLGGETQYFGPGTRLLVL.

CDR3 in DNA: TGTGCCAGCAGCAGTTCGGGACAGTCGAATTCACCCCTCCACTTT. It yields the protein CASSSSGQSNSPLHF. The genes are TRBV11-2 and TRBJ1-6, with TRBD1 matching 7 bases. The junction had 8 bases not matched to a gene; V was cut back by 5 bases and J by 7 bases. Germline assignment: CDR1 SGHAT and CDR2 FQNNGV. The CDR3 totals 15 residues.

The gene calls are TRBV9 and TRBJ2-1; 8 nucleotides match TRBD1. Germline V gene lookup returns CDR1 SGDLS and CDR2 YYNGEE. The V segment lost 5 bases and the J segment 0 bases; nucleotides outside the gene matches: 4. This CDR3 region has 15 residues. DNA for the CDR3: TGTGCCAGCAGTTATACAGGGGGCTCCTACAATGAGCAGTTCTTC. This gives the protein CASSYTGGSYNEQFF.

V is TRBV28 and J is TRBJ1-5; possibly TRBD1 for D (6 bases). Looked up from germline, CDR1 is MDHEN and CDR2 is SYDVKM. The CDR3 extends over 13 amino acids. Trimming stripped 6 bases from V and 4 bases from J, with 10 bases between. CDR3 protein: CASRQGLNQPQHF. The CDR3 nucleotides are TGTGCCAGCAGACAGGGTTTGAATCAGCCCCAGCATTTT.

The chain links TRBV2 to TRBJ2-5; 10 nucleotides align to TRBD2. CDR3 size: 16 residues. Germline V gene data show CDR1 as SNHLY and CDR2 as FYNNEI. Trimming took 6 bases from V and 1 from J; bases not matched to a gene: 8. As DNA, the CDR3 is TGTGCCAGCAGGTTAACTAGCGGGGCGCTCCAAGAGACCCAGTACTTC. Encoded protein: CASRLTSGALQETQYF.

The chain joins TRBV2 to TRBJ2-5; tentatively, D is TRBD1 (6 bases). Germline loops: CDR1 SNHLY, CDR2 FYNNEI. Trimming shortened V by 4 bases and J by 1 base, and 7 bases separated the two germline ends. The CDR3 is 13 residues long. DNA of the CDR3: TGTGCCAGCAGTGGGACAGTCCAAGAGACCCAGTACTTC. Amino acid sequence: CASSGTVQETQYF.

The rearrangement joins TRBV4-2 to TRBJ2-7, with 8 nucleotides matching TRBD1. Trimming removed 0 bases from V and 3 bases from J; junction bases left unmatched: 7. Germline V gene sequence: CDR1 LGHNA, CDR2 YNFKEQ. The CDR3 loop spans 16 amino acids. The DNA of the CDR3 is TGTGCCAGCAGCCAAGATAGGACAGGGCCGATCTACGAGCAGTACTTC. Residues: CASSQDRTGPIYEQYF.

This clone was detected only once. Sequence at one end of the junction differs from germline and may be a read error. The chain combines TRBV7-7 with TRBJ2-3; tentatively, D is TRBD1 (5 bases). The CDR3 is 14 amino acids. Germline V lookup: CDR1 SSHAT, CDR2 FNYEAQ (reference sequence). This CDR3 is CASSLGVGLDTQYF. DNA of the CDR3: TGTGCTAGCAGCTTAGGGGTAGGGTTGGATACGCAGTATTTT.

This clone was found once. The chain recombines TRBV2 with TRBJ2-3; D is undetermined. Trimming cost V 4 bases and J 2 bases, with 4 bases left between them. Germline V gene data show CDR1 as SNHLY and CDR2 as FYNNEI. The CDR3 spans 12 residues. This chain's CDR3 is CASSVATDTQYF. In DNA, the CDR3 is TGTGCCAGCAGTGTGGCCACAGATACGCAGTATTTT.

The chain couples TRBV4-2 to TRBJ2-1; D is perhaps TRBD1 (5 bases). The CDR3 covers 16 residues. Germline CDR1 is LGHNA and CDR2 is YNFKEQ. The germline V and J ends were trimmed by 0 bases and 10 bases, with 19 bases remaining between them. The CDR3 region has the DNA TGTGCCAGCAGCCAAGAACTTGCGGACAAGCTTCGGGAGCAGTTCTTC. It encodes CASSQELADKLREQFF.

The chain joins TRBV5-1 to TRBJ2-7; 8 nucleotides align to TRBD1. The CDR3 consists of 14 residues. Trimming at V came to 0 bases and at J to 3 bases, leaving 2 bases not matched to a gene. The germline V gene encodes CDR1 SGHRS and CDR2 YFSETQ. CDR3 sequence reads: CASSLGTGGYEQYF. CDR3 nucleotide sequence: TGCGCCAGCAGCTTGGGAACAGGGGGCTACGAGCAGTACTTC. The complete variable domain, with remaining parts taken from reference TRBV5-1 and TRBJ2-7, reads KAGVTQTPRYLIKTRGQQVTLSCSPISGHRSVSWYQQTPGQGLQFLFEYFSETQRNKGNFPGRFSGRQFSNSRSEMNVSTLELGDSALYLCASSLGTGGYEQYFGPGTRLTVT.

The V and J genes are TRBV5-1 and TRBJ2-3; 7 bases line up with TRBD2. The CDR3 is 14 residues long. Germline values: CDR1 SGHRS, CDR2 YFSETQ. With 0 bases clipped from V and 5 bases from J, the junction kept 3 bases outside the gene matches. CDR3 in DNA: TGCGCCAGCAGCTTGGGACTAGCACGAGATACGCAGTATTTT. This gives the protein CASSLGLARDTQYF.

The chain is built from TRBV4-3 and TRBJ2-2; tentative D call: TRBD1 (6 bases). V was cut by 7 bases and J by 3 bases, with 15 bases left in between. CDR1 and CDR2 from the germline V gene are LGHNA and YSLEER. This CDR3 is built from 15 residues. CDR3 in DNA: TGCGCCAGCAACGATAGGGGGATGCACACCGGGGAGCTGTTTTTT. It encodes CASNDRGMHTGELFF.

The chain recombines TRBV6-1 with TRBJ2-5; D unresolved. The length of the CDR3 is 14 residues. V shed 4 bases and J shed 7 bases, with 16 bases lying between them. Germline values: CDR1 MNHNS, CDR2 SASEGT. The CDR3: CASSAAALEGTQYF. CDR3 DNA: TGTGCCAGCAGTGCGGCAGCCCTAGAAGGGACCCAGTACTTC.

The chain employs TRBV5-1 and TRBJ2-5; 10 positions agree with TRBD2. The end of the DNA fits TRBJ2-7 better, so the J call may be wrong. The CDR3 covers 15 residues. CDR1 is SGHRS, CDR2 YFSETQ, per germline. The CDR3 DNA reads TGCGCCAGCAGCCCCGGGCTAGCGGGAGCCTACGAGCAGTACTTC. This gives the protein CASSPGLAGAYEQYF.

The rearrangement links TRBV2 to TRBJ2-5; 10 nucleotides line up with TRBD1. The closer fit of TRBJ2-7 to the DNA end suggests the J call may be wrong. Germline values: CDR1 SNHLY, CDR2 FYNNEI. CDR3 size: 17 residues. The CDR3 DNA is TGTGCCAGCTGGGATTACATGTCCGGGACAGGGGCCTACGAGCAGTACTTC. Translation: CASWDYMSGTGAYEQYF.

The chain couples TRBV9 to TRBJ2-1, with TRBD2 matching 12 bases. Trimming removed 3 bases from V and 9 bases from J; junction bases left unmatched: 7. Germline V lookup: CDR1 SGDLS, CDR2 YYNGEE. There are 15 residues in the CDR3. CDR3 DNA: TGTGCCAGCAGCGATGGGACTAGCGGGTCGGGTGAGCAGTTCTTC. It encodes CASSDGTSGSGEQFF.

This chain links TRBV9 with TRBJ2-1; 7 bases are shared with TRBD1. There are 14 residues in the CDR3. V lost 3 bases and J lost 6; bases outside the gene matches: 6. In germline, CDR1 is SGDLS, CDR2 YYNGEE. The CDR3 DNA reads TGTGCCAGCAGCGAGGGACAGTGGGCCAATGAGCAGTTCTTC. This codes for CASSEGQWANEQFF. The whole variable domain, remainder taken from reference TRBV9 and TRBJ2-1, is DSGVTQTPKHLITATGQRVTLRCSPRSGDLSVYWYQQSLDQGLQFLIQYYNGEERAKGNILERFSAQQFPDLHSELNLSSLELGDSALYFCASSEGQWANEQFFGPGTRLTVL.

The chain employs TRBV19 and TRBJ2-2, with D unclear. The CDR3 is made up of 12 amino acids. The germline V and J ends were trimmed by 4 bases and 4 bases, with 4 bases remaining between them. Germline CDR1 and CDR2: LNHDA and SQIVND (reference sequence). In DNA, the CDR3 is TGTGCCAGTAGTAACCCCACCGGGGAGCTGTTTTTT. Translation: CASSNPTGELFF.

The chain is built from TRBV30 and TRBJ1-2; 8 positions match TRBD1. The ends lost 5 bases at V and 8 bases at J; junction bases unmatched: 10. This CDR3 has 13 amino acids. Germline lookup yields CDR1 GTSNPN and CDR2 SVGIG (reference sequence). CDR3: CAWGRQGAVGYTF. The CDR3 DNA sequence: TGTGCCTGGGGCAGGCAGGGGGCGGTAGGCTACACCTTC.